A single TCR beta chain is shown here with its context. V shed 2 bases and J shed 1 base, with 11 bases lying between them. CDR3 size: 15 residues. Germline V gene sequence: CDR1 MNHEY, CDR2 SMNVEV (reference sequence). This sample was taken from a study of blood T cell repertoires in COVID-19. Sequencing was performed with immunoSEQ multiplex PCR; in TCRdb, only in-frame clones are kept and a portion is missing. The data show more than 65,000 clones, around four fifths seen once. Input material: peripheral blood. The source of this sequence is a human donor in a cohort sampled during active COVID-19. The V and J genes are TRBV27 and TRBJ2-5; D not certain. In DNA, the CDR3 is TGTGCCAGCAGTTTACGGAGAAACCCCCAAGAGACCCAGTACTTC. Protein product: CASSLRRNPQETQYF.